The rows below give T cell receptor beta chains drawn from one sample of a study of cytomegalovirus exposure and HLA in healthy donors. TCRdb keeps only in-frame clones here, not all; method: immunoSEQ multiplex PCR. Of around 180,000 clones in the sample, more than 70% were seen once. The sample taken for sequencing was PBMCs. The source of these receptors is a girl between 5 and 17 years old in good health and CMV-seronegative. CDR3s include the opening cysteine and the closing phenylalanine or tryptophan. A D gene is named only where the DNA matches it firmly. The size field is filled for only some rows; it gives once, few, many or a size class.

V gene,CDR3 length,clone size,D gene,J gene,CDR3 protein,CDR3 DNA
TRBV19,14,NA,NA,TRBJ1-3,CASSIGGPGNTIYF,TGTGCCAGTAGTATCGGGGGGCCAGGAAACACCATATATTTT
TRBV28,14,few,NA,TRBJ2-5,CASSGGARGETQYF,TGTGCCAGCAGCGGAGGGGCGCGGGGAGAGACCCAGTACTTC
TRBV15,14,NA,NA,TRBJ2-5,CATSTRSGGATQYF,TGTGCCACCAGCACTCGATCTGGTGGGGCGACCCAGTACTTC
TRBV30,12,few,NA,TRBJ2-5,CATDQGQETQYF,TGTGCGACGGACCAGGGACAAGAGACCCAGTACTTC
TRBV5-6,14,NA,NA,TRBJ1-3,CASSGWTAGNTIYF,TGTGCCAGCAGCGGATGGACAGCTGGAAACACCATATATTTT
TRBV19,14,NA,TRBD1,TRBJ1-5,CASQRRDRNQPQHF,TGTGCCAGTCAAAGGCGGGACAGAAATCAGCCCCAGCATTTT
TRBV18,15,NA,TRBD2,TRBJ2-5,CASSSQRGGRETQYF,TGTGCCAGCTCATCCCAGCGGGGGGGCCGGGAGACCCAGTACTTC
TRBV19,13,NA,NA,TRBJ1-1,CASSIDRGTEAFF,TGTGCCAGTAGTATAGACAGGGGCACTGAAGCTTTCTTT
TRBV5-1,15,NA,NA,TRBJ1-2,CASSLGLDRAYGYTF,TGCGCCAGCAGCTTGGGTCTCGACAGAGCCTATGGCTACACCTTC
TRBV27,11,NA,TRBD1,TRBJ2-1,CASTVRDREFF,TGTGCCAGCACTGTTAGGGACAGGGAGTTCTTC
TRBV18,13,NA,NA,TRBJ1-2,CASSPPGNYGYTF,TGTGCCAGCTCACCCCCAGGGAACTATGGCTACACCTTC
TRBV11-3,14,NA,NA,TRBJ1-1,CASSLGRGNTEAFF,TGTGCCAGCAGCTTGGGCAGGGGGAACACTGAAGCTTTCTTT
TRBV25-1,15,NA,NA,TRBJ1-6,CASGRGGTYNSPLHF,TGTGCCAGCGGGCGGGGGGGTACCTATAATTCACCCCTCCACTTT
TRBV2,14,NA,TRBD1,TRBJ2-1,CASVTGGSYNEQFF,TGTGCCAGCGTGACAGGGGGATCCTACAATGAGCAGTTCTTC
TRBV6-6,13,NA,NA,TRBJ1-1,CASSPAGNTEAFF,TGTGCCAGCAGCCCCGCAGGGAACACTGAAGCTTTCTTT
TRBV2,14,NA,NA,TRBJ2-7,CASRGPQGWDEQYF,TGTGCCAGCAGGGGGCCGCAGGGGTGGGACGAGCAGTACTTC
TRBV5-1,15,NA,TRBD1,TRBJ2-3,CASSLAGGIADTQYF,TGCGCCAGCAGCTTGGCAGGGGGCATCGCAGATACGCAGTATTTT
TRBV11-2,15,NA,NA,TRBJ2-1,CASSLRDRVAGGQFF,TGTGCCAGCAGCCTCCGGGACAGGGTTGCGGGGGGGCAGTTCTTC
TRBV19,13,once,NA,TRBJ1-4,CASTKADNEKLFF,TGTGCCAGTACCAAGGCGGATAATGAAAAACTGTTTTTT
TRBV6-5,16,NA,TRBD2,TRBJ2-3,CASSYLLAGITDTQYF,TGTGCCAGCAGTTACCTGCTAGCGGGGATCACAGATACGCAGTATTTT
TRBV2,15,NA,TRBD1,TRBJ1-2,CARENRRDSDYGYTF,TGTGCCAGAGAAAATCGCCGGGACAGTGACTATGGCTACACCTTC
TRBV13,15,NA,NA,TRBJ2-3,CASSSRTGGSDTQYF,TGTGCCAGCAGCTCACGGACAGGAGGGTCAGATACGCAGTATTTT
TRBV25-1,15,NA,TRBD2,TRBJ2-1,CASSAGTSGGIEQFF,TGTGCCAGCAGTGCGGGGACTAGCGGGGGGATTGAGCAGTTCTTC
TRBV7-9,17,NA,TRBD1,TRBJ2-2,CASSLRETGANTGELFF,TGTGCCAGCAGCTTAAGAGAGACAGGGGCGAACACCGGGGAGCTGTTTTTT
TRBV27,13,few,NA,TRBJ2-3,CASTFRSGDTQYF,TGTGCCAGCACCTTTCGATCGGGAGATACGCAGTATTTT
TRBV19,14,few,TRBD1,TRBJ1-6,CASSITGDNSPLHF,TGTGCCAGTAGTATTACAGGGGATAATTCACCCCTCCACTTT
TRBV6-1,17,once,TRBD1,TRBJ2-7,CASSEAETGGFGYEQYF,TGTGCCAGCAGTGAAGCTGAGACAGGGGGGTTTGGGTACGAGCAGTACTTC
TRBV9,15,NA,NA,TRBJ2-2,CASSVEEWRTGELFF,TGTGCCAGCAGCGTAGAAGAATGGAGGACCGGGGAGCTGTTTTTT
TRBV5-4,16,NA,TRBD2,TRBJ2-1,CASSSRGGSNFNEQFF,TGTGCCAGCAGCTCCCGGGGAGGGAGTAATTTTAATGAGCAGTTCTTC
TRBV5-1,17,NA,NA,TRBJ1-4,CASSSFGGTDGGEKLFF,TGCGCCAGCAGTTCCTTCGGTGGAACGGACGGGGGTGAAAAACTGTTTTTT
TRBV5-6,12,NA,NA,TRBJ1-2,CASSSYDYGYTF,TGTGCCAGCAGCTCTTATGACTATGGCTACACCTTC
TRBV5-1,17,NA,TRBD1,TRBJ2-3,CASSRNVQGASTDTQYF,TGCGCCAGCAGCCGGAACGTACAGGGGGCAAGCACAGATACGCAGTATTTT
TRBV7-8,15,NA,NA,TRBJ1-1,CASSPDRATGTEAFF,TGTGCCAGCAGCCCGGACAGAGCCACGGGCACTGAAGCTTTCTTT
TRBV6-5,15,NA,NA,TRBJ1-5,CASSYSKTGGQPQHF,TGTGCCAGCAGTTACTCGAAGACAGGCGGCCAGCCCCAGCATTTT
TRBV5-4,12,once,NA,TRBJ2-5,CASSFDRETQYF,TGTGCCAGCAGCTTCGATAGAGAGACCCAGTACTTC
TRBV18,18,NA,TRBD1,TRBJ2-5,CASSHPFWPTGVKETQYF,TGTGCCAGCTCTCACCCTTTTTGGCCGACAGGGGTAAAAGAGACCCAGTACTTC
TRBV7-3,14,NA,NA,TRBJ1-1,CASSPEGGNTEAFF,TGTGCCAGCAGCCCAGAAGGGGGGAACACTGAAGCTTTCTTT
TRBV4-1,17,NA,TRBD1,TRBJ1-5,CASSHSGGDSRLQPQHF,TGCGCCAGCAGCCATTCAGGGGGAGACAGTAGATTACAGCCCCAGCATTTT
TRBV6-6,16,NA,TRBD1,TRBJ1-1,CASSYRRDRVLSEAFF,TGTGCCAGCAGTTACCGCCGGGACAGGGTCCTATCTGAAGCTTTCTTT
TRBV6-1,13,NA,TRBD1,TRBJ2-7,CASRGTGFYEQYF,TGTGCCAGCAGAGGGACAGGATTCTACGAGCAGTACTTC
TRBV11-2,11,once,NA,TRBJ1-2,CASSLGAGYTF,TGTGCCAGCAGCCTAGGGGCTGGCTACACCTTC
TRBV6-1,14,NA,TRBD2,TRBJ2-7,CASSETSGDYEQYF,TGTGCCAGCAGTGAAACTAGCGGGGACTACGAGCAGTACTTC
TRBV6-5,14,few,TRBD1,TRBJ2-5,CASSLLRGQETQYF,TGTGCCAGCAGTTTACTCAGGGGGCAAGAGACCCAGTACTTC